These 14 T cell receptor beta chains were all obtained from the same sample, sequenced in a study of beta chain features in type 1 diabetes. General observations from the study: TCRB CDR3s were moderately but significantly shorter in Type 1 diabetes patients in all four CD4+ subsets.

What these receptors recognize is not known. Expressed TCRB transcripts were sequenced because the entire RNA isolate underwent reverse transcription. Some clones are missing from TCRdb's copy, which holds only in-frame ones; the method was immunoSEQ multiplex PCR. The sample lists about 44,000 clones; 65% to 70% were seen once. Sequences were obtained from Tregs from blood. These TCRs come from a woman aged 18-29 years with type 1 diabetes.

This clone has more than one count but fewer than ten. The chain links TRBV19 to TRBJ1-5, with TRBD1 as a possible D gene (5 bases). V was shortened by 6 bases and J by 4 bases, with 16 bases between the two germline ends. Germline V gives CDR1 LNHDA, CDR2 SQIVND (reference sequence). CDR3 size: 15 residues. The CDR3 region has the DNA TGTGCCAGTAGCTCGGGGCCGGGGAGGAATCAGCCCCAGCATTTT. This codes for CASSSGPGRNQPQHF. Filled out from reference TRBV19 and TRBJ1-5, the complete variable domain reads DGGITQSPKYLFRKEGQNVTLSCEQNLNHDAMYWYRQDPGQGLRLIYYSQIVNDFQKGDIAEGYSVSREKKESFPLTVTSAQKNPTAFYLCASSSGPGRNQPQHFGDGTRLSIL.

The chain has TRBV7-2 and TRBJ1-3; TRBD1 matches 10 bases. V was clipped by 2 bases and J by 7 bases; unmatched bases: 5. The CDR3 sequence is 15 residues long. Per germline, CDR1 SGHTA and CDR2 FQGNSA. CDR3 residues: CASSLRGQGLNTIYF. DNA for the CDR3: TGTGCCAGCAGCTTAAGGGGACAGGGGTTGAACACCATATATTTT.

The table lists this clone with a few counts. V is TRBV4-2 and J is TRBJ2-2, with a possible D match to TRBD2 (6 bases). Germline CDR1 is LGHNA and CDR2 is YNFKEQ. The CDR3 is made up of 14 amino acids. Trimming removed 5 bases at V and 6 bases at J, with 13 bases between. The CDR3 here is CASSGPGAPGELFF. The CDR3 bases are TGTGCCAGCAGCGGGCCGGGAGCCCCCGGGGAGCTGTTTTTT.

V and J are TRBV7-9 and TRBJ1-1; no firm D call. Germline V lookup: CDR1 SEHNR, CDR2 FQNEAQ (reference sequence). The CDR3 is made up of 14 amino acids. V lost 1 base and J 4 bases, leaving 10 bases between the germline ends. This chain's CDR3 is CASSLDLPGTEAFF. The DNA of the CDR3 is TGTGCCAGCAGCTTAGACCTGCCAGGCACTGAAGCTTTCTTT.

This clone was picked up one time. CDR3: CASYATGKEPYEQYF. Here the CDR3 DNA reads TGTGCCAGCTACGCGACAGGGAAGGAGCCCTACGAGCAGTACTTC. The V and J genes are TRBV5-4 and TRBJ2-7; 7 positions agree with TRBD1. Germline trimming cut 7 bases from V and 2 bases from J; bases unmatched to any gene: 12. In germline, CDR1 is SGHNT, CDR2 YYREEE (reference sequence). This CDR3 has 15 residues.

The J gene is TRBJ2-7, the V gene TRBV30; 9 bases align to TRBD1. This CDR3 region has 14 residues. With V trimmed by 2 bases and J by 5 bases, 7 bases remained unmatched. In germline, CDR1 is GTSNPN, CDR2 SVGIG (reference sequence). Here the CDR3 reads CAWSSDRGSDEQYF. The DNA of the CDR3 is TGTGCCTGGAGTTCGGACAGGGGCAGTGACGAGCAGTACTTC.

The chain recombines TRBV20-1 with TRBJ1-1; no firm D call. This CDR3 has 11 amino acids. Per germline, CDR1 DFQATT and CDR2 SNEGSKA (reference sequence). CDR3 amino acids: CTPSSGTEAFF. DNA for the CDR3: TGCACCCCCTCCTCGGGCACTGAAGCTTTCTTT.

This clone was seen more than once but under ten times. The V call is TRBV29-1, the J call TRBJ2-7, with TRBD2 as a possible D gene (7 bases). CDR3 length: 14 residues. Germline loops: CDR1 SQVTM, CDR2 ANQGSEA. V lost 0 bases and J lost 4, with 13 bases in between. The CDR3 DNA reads TGCAGCGTTGAAGATTCGGGGAGGGGGTACGAGCAGTACTTC. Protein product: CSVEDSGRGYEQYF.

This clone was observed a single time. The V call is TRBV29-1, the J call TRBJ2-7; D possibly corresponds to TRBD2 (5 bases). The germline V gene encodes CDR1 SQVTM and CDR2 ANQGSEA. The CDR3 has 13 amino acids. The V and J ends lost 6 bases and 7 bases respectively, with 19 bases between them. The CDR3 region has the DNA TGCAGCGTCAGGTCCAGCGGTCCGGGGGAGCAGTACTTC. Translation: CSVRSSGPGEQYF.

For the CDR3, the DNA is TGTGCCAGCTCACCACCCGTATCCTACGAGCAGTACTTC. Amino acids: CASSPPVSYEQYF. The chain links TRBV18 to TRBJ2-7; no reliable D call. The germline V and J ends were trimmed by 0 bases and 1 base, with 4 bases remaining between them. Per the germline V gene, CDR1 is KGHSH and CDR2 is LQKENI. The CDR3 has 13 amino acids. Based on the CDR3 plus reference TRBV18 and TRBJ2-7, the full variable domain is NAGVMQNPRHLVRRRGQEARLRCSPMKGHSHVYWYRQLPEEGLKFMVYLQKENIIDESGMPKERFSAEFPKEGPSILRIQQVVRGDSAAYFCASSPPVSYEQYFGPGTRLTVT.

The CDR3 nucleotides read TGTGCCAGCTCACCACCGGCCGGGGGCTATGGCTACACCTTC. It codes for CASSPPAGGYGYTF. The V gene is TRBV18, the J gene TRBJ1-2, with D maybe TRBD1 (5 bases). V dropped 0 bases and J dropped 4 bases, with 9 bases sitting between them. The CDR3 contains 14 residues. CDR1 is KGHSH and CDR2 is LQKENI in the germline V gene.

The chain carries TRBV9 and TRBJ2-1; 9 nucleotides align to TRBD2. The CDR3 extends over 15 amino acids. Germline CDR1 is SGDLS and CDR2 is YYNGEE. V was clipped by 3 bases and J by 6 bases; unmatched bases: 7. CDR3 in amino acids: CASSGGGTSRNEQFF. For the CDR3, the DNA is TGTGCCAGCAGCGGAGGGGGGACTAGCCGCAATGAGCAGTTCTTC.

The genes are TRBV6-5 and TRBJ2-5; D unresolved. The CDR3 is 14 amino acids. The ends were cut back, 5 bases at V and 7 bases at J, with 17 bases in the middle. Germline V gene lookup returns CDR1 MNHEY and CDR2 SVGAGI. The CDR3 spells CASSPPSRLGTQYF. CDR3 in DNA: TGTGCCAGCAGTCCCCCCTCGCGGCTCGGGACCCAGTACTTC.

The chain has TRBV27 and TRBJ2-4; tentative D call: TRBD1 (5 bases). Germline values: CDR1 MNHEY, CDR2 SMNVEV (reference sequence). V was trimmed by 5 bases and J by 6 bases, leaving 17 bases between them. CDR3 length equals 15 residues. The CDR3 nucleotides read TGTGCCAGCAGTCGAGCCCCGAGTAGGGGAAACATTCAGTACTTC. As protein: CASSRAPSRGNIQYF.